This TCR beta chain stems from a study of blood T cell repertoires in COVID-19. Per germline, CDR1 KGHSH and CDR2 LQKENI. This CDR3 is built from 17 residues. V lost 2 bases and J lost 6, with 22 bases in between. Data came from immunoSEQ multiplex PCR; TCRdb stores just in-frame clones and leaves some out. Among 30,000 to 35,000 clones, approximately 80% were seen once, and the ten largest hold roughly 7.4%. This clonotype was sampled from a woman aged 55-75 years with acute or convalescent COVID-19. The rearrangement links TRBV18 to TRBJ1-1, with TRBD1 as a possible D gene (5 bases). The sample taken for sequencing was peripheral blood. The CDR3 region has the DNA TGTGCCAGCTCACCATCTCAGGGCGGCAGGGCAAATTCTGAAGCTTTCTTT. Translated: CASSPSQGGRANSEAFF.